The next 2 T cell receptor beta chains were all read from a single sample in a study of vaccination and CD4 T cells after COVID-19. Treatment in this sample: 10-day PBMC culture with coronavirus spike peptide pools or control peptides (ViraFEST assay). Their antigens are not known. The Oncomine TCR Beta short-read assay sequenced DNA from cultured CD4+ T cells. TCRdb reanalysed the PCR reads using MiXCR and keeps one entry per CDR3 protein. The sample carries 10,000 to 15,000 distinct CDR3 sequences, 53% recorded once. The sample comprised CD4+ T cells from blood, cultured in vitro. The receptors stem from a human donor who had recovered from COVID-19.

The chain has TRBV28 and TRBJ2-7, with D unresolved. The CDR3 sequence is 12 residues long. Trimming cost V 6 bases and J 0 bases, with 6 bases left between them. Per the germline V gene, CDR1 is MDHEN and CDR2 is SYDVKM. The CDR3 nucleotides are TGTGCCAGCAGGTTAAGCTCCTACGAGCAGTACTTC. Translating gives CASRLSSYEQYF.

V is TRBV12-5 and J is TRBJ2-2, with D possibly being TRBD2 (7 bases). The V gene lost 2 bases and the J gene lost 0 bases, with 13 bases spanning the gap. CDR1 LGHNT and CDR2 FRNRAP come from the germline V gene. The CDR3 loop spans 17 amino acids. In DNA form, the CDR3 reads TGTGCTAGTGGTTTGAGGGGGGGGGCCCCGAACACCGGGGAGCTGTTTTTT. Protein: CASGLRGGAPNTGELFF. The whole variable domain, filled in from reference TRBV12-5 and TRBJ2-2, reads DARVTQTPRHKVTEMGQEVTMRCQPILGHNTVFWYRQTMMQGLELLAYFRNRAPLDDSGMPKDRFSAEMPDATLATLKIQPSEPRDSAVYFCASGLRGGAPNTGELFFGEGSRLTVL.